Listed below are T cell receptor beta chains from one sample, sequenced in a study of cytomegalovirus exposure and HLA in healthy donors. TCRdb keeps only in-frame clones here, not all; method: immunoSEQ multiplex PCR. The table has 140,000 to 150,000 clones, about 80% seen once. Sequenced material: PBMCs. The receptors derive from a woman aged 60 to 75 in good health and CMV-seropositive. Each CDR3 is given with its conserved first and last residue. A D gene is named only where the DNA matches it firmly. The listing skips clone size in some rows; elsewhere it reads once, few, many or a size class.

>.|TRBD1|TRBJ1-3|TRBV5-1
CASSSGTGVIGNTIYF
TGCGCCAGCAGCTCTGGGACAGGGGTCATTGGAAACACCATATATTTT
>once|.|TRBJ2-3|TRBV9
CASGLPTTHTDTQYF
TGTGCCAGCGGACTGCCGACGACGCACACAGATACGCAGTATTTT
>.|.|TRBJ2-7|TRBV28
CASSRGRGDTYEQYF
TGTGCCAGCAGTCGTGGCAGGGGCGATACCTACGAGCAGTACTTC
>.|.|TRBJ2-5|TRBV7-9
CASSFGDTRETQYF
TGTGCCAGCAGCTTCGGGGACACCCGGGAGACCCAGTACTTC
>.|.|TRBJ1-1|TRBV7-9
CASSQRWDTEAFF
TGTGCCAGCAGCCAGAGGTGGGACACTGAAGCTTTCTTT
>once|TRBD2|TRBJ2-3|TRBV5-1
CASSLGLADTQYF
TGCGCCAGCAGCTTAGGACTAGCAGATACGCAGTATTTT
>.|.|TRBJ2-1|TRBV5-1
CASSPFERTPYNEQFF
TGCGCCAGCAGCCCGTTCGAGAGGACTCCATACAATGAGCAGTTCTTC
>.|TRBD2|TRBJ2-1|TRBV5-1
CASSSIAGGNNEQFF
TGCGCCAGCAGCTCTATAGCGGGAGGGAACAATGAGCAGTTCTTC
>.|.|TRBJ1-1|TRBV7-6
CASRPQGGYTEAFF
TGTGCCAGCAGACCCCAGGGTGGGTACACTGAAGCTTTCTTT
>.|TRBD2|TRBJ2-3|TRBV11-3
CASSLWSGRSDSDTQYF
TGTGCCAGCAGCTTATGGAGCGGGAGGTCAGATTCAGATACGCAGTATTTT
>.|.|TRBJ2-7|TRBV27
CASSLSGDEQYF
TGTGCCAGCAGTTTATCAGGGGACGAGCAGTACTTC
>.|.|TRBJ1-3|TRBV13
CASSLGAGSVYGNTIYF
TGTGCCAGCAGCTTAGGTGCGGGGAGTGTGTATGGAAACACCATATATTTT
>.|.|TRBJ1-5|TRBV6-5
CASSYSGGPQHF
TGTGCCAGCAGTTACTCCGGAGGGCCCCAGCATTTT
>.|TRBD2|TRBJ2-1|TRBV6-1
CASSGGLAGVREQFF
TGTGCCAGCAGTGGCGGACTAGCGGGAGTACGAGAGCAGTTCTTC
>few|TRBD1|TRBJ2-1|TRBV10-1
CASSRDRNNEQFF
TGCGCCAGCAGTAGGGACAGGAACAATGAGCAGTTCTTC
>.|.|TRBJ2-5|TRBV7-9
CASSPPGGRETQYF
TGTGCCAGCAGCCCGCCCGGGGGTCGAGAGACCCAGTACTTC
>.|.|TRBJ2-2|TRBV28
CASSSGYGGELFF
TGTGCCAGCAGTTCAGGTTATGGCGGGGAGCTGTTTTTT
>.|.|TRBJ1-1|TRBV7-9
CASSYVGAGTEAFF
TGTGCCAGCAGCTACGTGGGAGCAGGCACTGAAGCTTTCTTT
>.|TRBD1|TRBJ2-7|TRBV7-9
CASSAGTGYEQYF
TGTGCCAGCAGCGCCGGGACAGGCTACGAGCAGTACTTC
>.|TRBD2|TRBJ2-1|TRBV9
CASSATSGNSYNEQFF
TGTGCCAGCAGCGCAACTAGCGGGAATTCCTACAATGAGCAGTTCTTC
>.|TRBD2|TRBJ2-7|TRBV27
CASSPGLAVYEQYF
TGTGCCAGCAGTCCGGGACTAGCGGTTTACGAGCAGTACTTC
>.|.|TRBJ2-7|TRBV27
CASSLSERPYEQYF
TGTGCCAGCAGTTTATCCGAGCGACCCTACGAGCAGTACTTC
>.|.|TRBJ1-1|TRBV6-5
CASSQTSGHTEAFF
TGTGCCAGCAGTCAGACATCTGGGCACACTGAAGCTTTCTTT
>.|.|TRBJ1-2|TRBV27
CASSRILGGNYGYTF
TGTGCCAGCAGCCGAATCTTAGGAGGGAACTATGGCTACACCTTC
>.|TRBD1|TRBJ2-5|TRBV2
CASRADGQGQYF
TGTGCCAGCAGAGCGGACGGACAGGGTCAGTACTTC
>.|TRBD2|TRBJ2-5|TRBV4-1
CASSRPGLEETQYF
TGCGCCAGCAGCCGGCCGGGACTAGAAGAGACCCAGTACTTC
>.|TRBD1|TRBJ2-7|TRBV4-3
CASSRDRSYEQYF
TGCGCCAGCAGCCGGGACAGATCCTACGAGCAGTACTTC
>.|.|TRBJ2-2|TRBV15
CATSRVSGTGTGELFF
TGTGCCACCAGCAGAGTTTCCGGGACTGGCACCGGGGAGCTGTTTTTT
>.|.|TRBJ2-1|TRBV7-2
CASSLASEPEGQKFF
TGTGCCAGCAGCTTAGCCTCAGAACCCGAAGGACAGAAGTTCTTC
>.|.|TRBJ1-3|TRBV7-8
CASSGLGGSVGNTIYF
TGTGCCAGCAGCGGTCTAGGGGGTTCGGTTGGAAACACCATATATTTT
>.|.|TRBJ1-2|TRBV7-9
CASSEQGNYGYTF
TGTGCCAGCAGCGAACAGGGTAACTATGGCTACACCTTC
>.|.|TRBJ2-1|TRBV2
CASSGIARSDEQFF
TGTGCCAGCAGTGGGATAGCCCGATCCGACGAGCAGTTCTTC
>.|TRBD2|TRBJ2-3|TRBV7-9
CASSRAAGGLTDTQYF
TGTGCCAGCAGCCGAGCAGCGGGAGGACTCACAGATACGCAGTATTTT
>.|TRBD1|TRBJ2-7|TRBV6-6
CASSSRGQSYEQYF
TGTGCCAGCAGTTCGAGGGGACAGAGCTACGAGCAGTACTTC
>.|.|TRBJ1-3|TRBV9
CASSVASAYSGNTIYF
TGTGCCAGCAGCGTAGCCTCTGCCTACTCTGGAAACACCATATATTTT
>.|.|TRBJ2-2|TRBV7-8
CASSLESGRPGELFF
TGTGCCAGCAGCTTAGAGTCGGGAAGACCCGGGGAGCTGTTTTTT
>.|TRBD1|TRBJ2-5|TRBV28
CASSPPTGYQETQYF
TGTGCCAGCAGCCCACCGACAGGGTACCAAGAGACCCAGTACTTC
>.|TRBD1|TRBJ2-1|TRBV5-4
CASSRDRGISNEQFF
TGTGCCAGCAGCCGGGACAGGGGGATATCAAATGAGCAGTTCTTC
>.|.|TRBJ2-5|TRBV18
CASSPDRYQETQYF
TGTGCCAGCTCACCCGACAGGTACCAAGAGACCCAGTACTTC
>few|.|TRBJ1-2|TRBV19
CASSAAGGSGGYTF
TGTGCCAGTAGTGCTGCCGGGGGATCCGGTGGCTACACCTTC
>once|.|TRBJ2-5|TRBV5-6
CASSLGPGAETQYF
TGTGCCAGCAGCTTGGGACCGGGAGCAGAGACCCAGTACTTC
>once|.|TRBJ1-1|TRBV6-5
CASSALPPGFPEAFF
TGTGCCAGCAGTGCCCTACCTCCAGGGTTTCCTGAAGCTTTCTTT
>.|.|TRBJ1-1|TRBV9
CASSRSSGVDTEAFF
TGTGCCAGCAGCCGGTCCTCAGGGGTCGACACTGAAGCTTTCTTT